Each of the 32 T cell receptor beta chains below was sequenced from the same sample in a study of cytotoxic CD8 clonotypes in ibrutinib-treated CLL. TCRdb keeps only in-frame clones here, not all; method: immunoSEQ multiplex PCR. Of 150,000 to 250,000 clones in the sample, about 72% were seen once. The material was PBMCs, obtained after 24 months of ibrutinib treatment. The receptors come from a human donor with chronic lymphocytic leukemia.

This chain connects TRBV6-5 to TRBJ1-2; D is possibly TRBD1 (6 bases). V was trimmed by 5 bases and J by 2 bases, leaving 12 bases between them. This CDR3 has 14 residues. Germline CDR1 and CDR2: MNHEY and SVGAGI. DNA for the CDR3: TGTGCCAGCAGTCTGCGACAGGAGAACTATGGCTACACCTTC. Its protein product is CASSLRQENYGYTF.

Written as DNA, the CDR3 is TGTGCCAGCAGCTTAACGGATACCTATGGCTACACCTTC. Its translation is CASSLTDTYGYTF. This chain joins TRBV7-9 and TRBJ1-2; D not resolved. The germline CDR1 and CDR2 sequences are SEHNR and FQNEAQ (reference sequence). The length of the CDR3 is 13 residues. The ends were cut back, 2 bases at V and 4 bases at J, with 8 bases in the middle.

The chain links TRBV11-2 to TRBJ2-1; TRBD2 matches 11 bases. Trimming removed 5 bases from V and 4 bases from J; junction bases left unmatched: 4. CDR3 size: 15 residues. The germline CDR1 and CDR2 sequences are SGHAT and FQNNGV. The CDR3 DNA reads as TGTGCCAGCAGCAGGGGACTAGCGGAGTACAATGAGCAGTTCTTC. This encodes CASSRGLAEYNEQFF.

A single count supports this clone. The chain carries TRBV28 and TRBJ2-1; 10 nucleotides match TRBD1. The CDR3 extends over 14 amino acids. Germline V lookup: CDR1 MDHEN, CDR2 SYDVKM. The junction had 10 bases not matched to a gene; V was cut back by 10 bases and J by 7 bases. CDR3 bases: TGTGCCACCTATAGACAGGGGGCAAGAAATGAGCAGTTCTTC. Its translation is CATYRQGARNEQFF.

J is TRBJ2-1 and V is TRBV4-1; D perhaps matches TRBD1 (6 bases). Per the germline V gene, CDR1 is MGHRA and CDR2 is YSYEKL. Trimming removed 1 base from V and 0 bases from J, with 13 bases in between. This CDR3 spans 17 amino acids. The CDR3 DNA sequence: TGCGCCAGCAGCCAAGGGTTTAGGGGGAGCTCCTACAATGAGCAGTTCTTC. Translated, it gives CASSQGFRGSSYNEQFF.

The chain recombines TRBV20-1 with TRBJ1-1, with D possibly being TRBD1 (6 bases). The germline gives CDR1 DFQATT, CDR2 SNEGSKA (reference sequence). The CDR3 covers 11 residues. V lost 8 bases to trimming and J lost 6 bases, with 13 bases between them. The DNA for the CDR3 is TGCAGTAAAACAGGGCGTCCTGAAGCTTTCTTT. Translation gives CSKTGRPEAFF.

The DNA for the CDR3 is TGTGCCAGCAGCTTAGATGCGGGCTCCTACGAGCAGTACTTC. This codes for CASSLDAGSYEQYF. The chain is built from TRBV7-9 and TRBJ2-7; D might be TRBD2 (5 bases). The CDR3 extends over 14 amino acids. Trimming took 1 base from V and 0 from J, leaving 7 bases between them. From germline, CDR1 is SEHNR and CDR2 FQNEAQ (reference sequence).

This chain connects TRBV27 to TRBJ1-1, with 9 bases fitting TRBD1. This CDR3 region has 14 residues. The V gene end was trimmed by 6 bases and the J gene end by 4 bases; junction bases not matched to a gene: 6. Germline V CDR1 and CDR2: MNHEY, SMNVEV (reference sequence). CDR3 amino acids: CASRTGQGFTEAFF. The CDR3 DNA follows: TGTGCCAGCAGGACCGGACAGGGGTTCACTGAAGCTTTCTTT.

V and J are TRBV5-1 and TRBJ2-2; 7 nucleotides match TRBD1. V was clipped by 1 base and J by 3 bases; unmatched bases: 6. The length of the CDR3 is 16 residues. CDR1 SGHRS and CDR2 YFSETQ come from the germline V gene. For the CDR3, the DNA is TGCGCCAGCAGCTTGCTAGGACAGGCAGACACCGGGGAGCTGTTTTTT. Translation gives CASSLLGQADTGELFF.

The gene calls are TRBV29-1 and TRBJ1-3; TRBD1 matches at 7 bases. CDR1 and CDR2 from the germline V gene are SQVTM and ANQGSEA. The CDR3 is 14 amino acids. The junction had 4 bases not matched to a gene; V was cut back by 5 bases and J by 0 bases. CDR3 sequence: CSVTGALSGNTIYF. The CDR3 nucleotides are TGCAGCGTTACAGGGGCTCTCTCTGGAAACACCATATATTTT.

J is TRBJ2-3 and V is TRBV13, with 12 bases aligning to TRBD2. The V gene end was trimmed by 7 bases and the J gene end by 4 bases; junction bases not matched to a gene: 6. The CDR3 spans 15 residues. Germline V CDR1 and CDR2: PRHDT, FYEKMQ (reference sequence). The chain's CDR3 is CASTRLAGDADTQYF. In DNA form, the CDR3 reads TGTGCCAGCACCAGACTAGCGGGAGATGCAGATACGCAGTATTTT.

The V and J genes are TRBV11-2 and TRBJ2-1; D unclear. V lost 5 bases and J lost 10, with 9 bases in between. CDR1 and CDR2 from the germline V gene are SGHAT and FQNNGV. The CDR3 extends over 11 amino acids. CDR3 sequence: CASSRGSEQFF. The CDR3 DNA sequence: TGTGCCAGCAGCCGCGGCAGCGAGCAGTTCTTC.

The chain carries TRBV2 and TRBJ2-3, with D hard to call. The CDR3 spans 8 residues. Germline-derived CDR1 and CDR2 are SNHLY and FYNNEI. V was pared by 8 bases and J by 8 bases, with 2 bases between. The CDR3 here is CASLTQYF. The CDR3 DNA is TGTGCCAGCCTTACGCAGTATTTT.

The chain links TRBV2 to TRBJ2-6; D unclear. Trimming left V 0 bases short and J 0 bases short, with 6 bases between. Per germline, CDR1 SNHLY and CDR2 FYNNEI. This CDR3 has 16 amino acids. The DNA of the CDR3 is TGTGCCAGCAGTGAAGCGCTCCGCTCTGGGGCCAACGTCCTGACTTTC. The encoded protein is CASSEALRSGANVLTF.

The rearrangement links TRBV18 to TRBJ2-2; 8 positions agree with TRBD2. V dropped 6 bases and J dropped 3; count of bases not matched to a gene: 3. The CDR3 extends over 14 amino acids. Germline values: CDR1 KGHSH, CDR2 LQKENI. The CDR3 DNA is TGTGCCAGCTCCCACGGGAGGGACACCGGGGAGCTGTTTTTT. It codes for CASSHGRDTGELFF.

This clone was seen a few times. This chain joins TRBV18 and TRBJ1-1, with 9 bases matching TRBD1. Looked up from germline, CDR1 is KGHSH and CDR2 is LQKENI. J was trimmed by 3 bases and V by 2 bases; bases with no gene match: 10. The CDR3 spans 17 residues. In nucleotides, the CDR3 is TGTGCCAGCTCACCAACCGGGACAGGGTTGACGGACACTGAAGCTTTCTTT. Its translation: CASSPTGTGLTDTEAFF. The whole variable domain, filled in from reference TRBV18 and TRBJ1-1, reads NAGVMQNPRHLVRRRGQEARLRCSPMKGHSHVYWYRQLPEEGLKFMVYLQKENIIDESGMPKERFSAEFPKEGPSILRIQQVVRGDSAAYFCASSPTGTGLTDTEAFFGQGTRLTVV.

J is TRBJ2-7 and V is TRBV7-3; 7 nucleotides line up with TRBD1. Germline V gene lookup returns CDR1 SGHTA and CDR2 FQGTGA. The V segment lost 2 bases and the J segment 3 bases; nucleotides outside the gene matches: 4. The CDR3 is made up of 14 amino acids. The CDR3 protein is CASSLPGTVYEQYF. The CDR3 DNA reads TGTGCCAGCAGCTTACCCGGGACAGTCTACGAGCAGTACTTC.

This clone has more than one count but fewer than ten. The chain is built from TRBV7-9 and TRBJ1-4; 9 nucleotides line up with TRBD1. The CDR3 spans 15 residues. V shed 4 bases, J shed 7 bases, and the junction held 7 bases outside the gene matches. Germline-derived CDR1 and CDR2 are SEHNR and FQNEAQ (reference sequence). The CDR3 nucleotides are TGTGCCAGCAGCTCAGACAGGGGGGAAGGTGAAAAACTGTTTTTT. It translates to CASSSDRGEGEKLFF.

The chain is built from TRBV5-1 and TRBJ1-5; the D is unclear. Germline CDR1 is SGHRS and CDR2 is YFSETQ. The CDR3 is 12 amino acids. Trimming took off 0 bases at V and 9 bases at J, with 7 bases between the two ends. CDR3 nucleotide sequence: TGCGCCAGCAGCTTGGAACACGGGCCCCAGCATTTT. This gives the protein CASSLEHGPQHF. The full variable domain, rest sourced from reference TRBV5-1 and TRBJ1-5, is KAGVTQTPRYLIKTRGQQVTLSCSPISGHRSVSWYQQTPGQGLQFLFEYFSETQRNKGNFPGRFSGRQFSNSRSEMNVSTLELGDSALYLCASSLEHGPQHFGDGTRLSIL.

The chain has TRBV5-1 and TRBJ2-1; 8 bases are a match to TRBD2. The CDR3 spans 16 residues. Trimming at V came to 2 bases and at J to 8 bases, leaving 12 bases not matched to a gene. Per germline, CDR1 SGHRS and CDR2 YFSETQ. DNA for the CDR3: TGCGCCAGCAGCTTTTTGGCGGGAGGCAGTGTGTATGAGCAGTTCTTC. Translating it yields CASSFLAGGSVYEQFF.

This clone came up a few times. The rearrangement uses TRBV9 and TRBJ1-1, with D perhaps TRBD1 (6 bases). CDR1 SGDLS and CDR2 YYNGEE come from the germline V gene. The length of the CDR3 is 15 residues. With 4 bases removed from V and 5 bases from J, the gap between germline ends came to 18 bases. The CDR3 protein is CASSPERGARTEAFF. As DNA, the CDR3 is TGTGCCAGCAGCCCTGAAAGGGGGGCAAGAACTGAAGCTTTCTTT.

The V and J genes are TRBV18 and TRBJ1-2, with D perhaps TRBD1 (5 bases). Germline V gene data show CDR1 as KGHSH and CDR2 as LQKENI. V shed 3 bases and J shed 6 bases, with 17 bases lying between them. The CDR3 spans 15 residues. In DNA form, the CDR3 reads TGTGCCAGCTCACCTACGGCCGGGGGGACGGATGGCTACACCTTC. Amino acids: CASSPTAGGTDGYTF.

This clone was seen a single time. V and J are TRBV6-5 and TRBJ1-1, with no clear D. The CDR3 has 15 residues. Germline-derived CDR1 and CDR2 are MNHEY and SVGAGI. Trimming removed 2 bases at V and 1 base at J, with 11 bases between. CDR3 sequence reads: CASSYKAAWNTEAFF. In DNA form, the CDR3 reads TGTGCCAGCAGTTACAAGGCCGCCTGGAACACTGAAGCTTTCTTT.

The chain has TRBV29-1 and TRBJ2-7; possibly TRBD1 or TRBD2 for D (5 bases each). The CDR3 covers 13 residues. CDR1 and CDR2 from the germline V gene are SQVTM and ANQGSEA. V lost 5 bases, J lost 0 bases, and 11 bases lay in between. This CDR3 reads CSVRKGSSYEQYF. In DNA form, the CDR3 reads TGCAGCGTTAGGAAGGGGAGCTCCTACGAGCAGTACTTC.

J is TRBJ2-3 and V is TRBV5-1; TRBD2 matches 8 bases. V gave up 4 bases and J gave up 6 bases; unmatched junction bases: 13. This CDR3 is built from 16 residues. Germline V gene lookup returns CDR1 SGHRS and CDR2 YFSETQ. The CDR3 protein is CASSPQGLAPGDTQYF. CDR3 DNA sequence: TGCGCCAGCAGCCCCCAAGGACTAGCCCCAGGTGATACGCAGTATTTT.

This sequence joins TRBV5-1 and TRBJ2-7; D possibly uses TRBD1 or TRBD2 (5 bases each). There are 8 residues in the CDR3. Germline CDR1 SGHRS, CDR2 YFSETQ. The CDR3 coding sequence is TGCGCGTATGGGGGGCAGTACTTC. Its protein is CAYGGQYF.

The chain uses TRBV5-1 and TRBJ2-1, with 7 bases lining up with TRBD2. The V segment lost 4 bases and the J segment 6 bases; nucleotides outside the gene matches: 13. The CDR3 loop spans 16 amino acids. Germline-derived CDR1 and CDR2 are SGHRS and YFSETQ. The CDR3, as DNA: TGCGCCAGCAGCGGATTCGGACTAGGGGTATCCAATGAGCAGTTCTTC. Translated, it gives CASSGFGLGVSNEQFF.

The rearrangement joins TRBV7-2 to TRBJ1-1; D gene ambiguous. V lost 0 bases to trimming and J lost 5 bases, with 10 bases between them. CDR3 length: 14 residues. Germline lookup yields CDR1 SGHTA and CDR2 FQGNSA. The CDR3 bases are TGTGCCAGCAGCTTAGCGTTCAGAGGGACTGAAGCTTTCTTT. Translation: CASSLAFRGTEAFF.

The chain combines TRBV9 with TRBJ1-5; D remains ambiguous. Germline V lookup: CDR1 SGDLS, CDR2 YYNGEE. V was shortened by 1 base and J by 4 bases, with 6 bases between the two germline ends. This CDR3 has 13 amino acids. CDR3 region: CASSVSNNQPQHF. In DNA, the CDR3 is TGTGCCAGCAGCGTATCAAATAATCAGCCCCAGCATTTT.

This sequence joins TRBV13 and TRBJ2-3; D is possibly TRBD2 (6 bases). The germline CDR1 and CDR2 sequences are PRHDT and FYEKMQ (reference sequence). V was trimmed by 7 bases and J by 3 bases, leaving 14 bases between them. This CDR3 contains 14 residues. The CDR3 sequence: CASNQRGITDTQYF. For the CDR3, the DNA is TGTGCCAGCAACCAACGGGGGATTACAGATACGCAGTATTTT. Complete variable domain (other parts from reference TRBV13 and TRBJ2-3): AAGVIQSPRHLIKEKRETATLKCYPIPRHDTVYWYQQGPGQDPQFLISFYEKMQSDKGSIPDRFSAQQFSDYHSELNMSSLELGDSALYFCASNQRGITDTQYFGPGTRLTVL.

The chain couples TRBV2 to TRBJ1-2; TRBD1 matches at 7 bases. The CDR3 loop spans 13 amino acids. V trimming: 2 bases; J trimming: 8 bases; junction bases outside the gene matches: 5. Germline V CDR1 and CDR2: SNHLY, FYNNEI. The chain's CDR3 is CASSERGRRGYTF. The DNA for the CDR3 is TGTGCCAGCAGTGAAAGGGGGCGGAGAGGCTACACCTTC.

V and J are TRBV7-2 and TRBJ2-1; 8 bases map to TRBD2. With 7 bases clipped from V and 3 bases from J, the junction kept 11 bases outside the gene matches. Germline CDR1 SGHTA, CDR2 FQGNSA. This CDR3 contains 16 residues. The CDR3 sequence: CASIERPGGVYNEQFF. CDR3 nucleotides: TGTGCCAGCATCGAACGCCCGGGAGGGGTCTACAATGAGCAGTTCTTC.